The 10 T cell receptor beta chains below were found in one sample sequenced in a study of blood T cell repertoires in COVID-19. Profiled with immunoSEQ multiplex PCR; TCRdb holds only in-frame clones, not every one. Seen here are some 170,000 clones, more than 85% observed once, and the top ten hold 1.2%. Sequencing used PBMCs or T cells enriched from blood (not recorded which). The receptors derive from a human donor with acute COVID-19. The donor label of this sample is uncertain.

The chain links TRBV6-5 to TRBJ2-7; 10 bases align to TRBD2. Unmatched junction bases numbered 4, after V lost 5 bases and J lost 3 bases. The CDR3 extends over 14 amino acids. Germline CDR1 MNHEY, CDR2 SVGAGI. The CDR3 loop is CASSPGTSVYEQYF. CDR3 coding DNA: TGTGCCAGCAGTCCCGGGACTAGCGTCTACGAGCAGTACTTC.

In DNA form, the CDR3 reads TGTGCCAGCAGCAAAGTGGGGGGTCCGGAGGAGACCCAGTACTTC. Translation: CASSKVGGPEETQYF. The rearrangement uses TRBV21-1 and TRBJ2-5; the table calls TRBD2, which could not be checked here. TRBV21-1 is a known pseudogene. The CDR3 extends over 15 amino acids.

The chain has TRBV5-5 and TRBJ1-1, with a possible D match to TRBD1 (5 bases). Germline V lookup: CDR1 SGHKS, CDR2 YYEKEE (reference sequence). V lost 5 bases and J 5 bases, leaving 16 bases between the germline ends. The CDR3 is made up of 14 amino acids. Here the CDR3 reads CASSMEGKRTEAFF. The CDR3 bases are TGTGCCAGCAGTATGGAGGGGAAAAGGACTGAAGCTTTCTTT.

The V call is TRBV29-1, the J call TRBJ1-2, with 7 bases fitting TRBD1. V shed 7 bases, J shed 2 bases, and the junction held 4 bases outside the gene matches. This CDR3 comprises 12 residues. Germline values: CDR1 SQVTM, CDR2 ANQGSEA. Here the CDR3 reads CSALGQNYGYTF. CDR3 coding DNA: TGCAGCGCTCTGGGACAGAACTATGGCTACACCTTC.

The rearrangement joins TRBV7-9 to TRBJ2-1; tentatively, D is TRBD1 (8 bases). The germline gives CDR1 SEHNR, CDR2 FQNEAQ (reference sequence). The CDR3 sequence is 16 residues long. Trimming pared 4 bases from V and 6 bases from J, leaving 19 bases between. The CDR3: CASSSDRGGTRNEQFF. The CDR3 nucleotides read TGTGCCAGCAGCTCCGACAGGGGAGGGACTCGCAATGAGCAGTTCTTC.

J is TRBJ2-1 and V is TRBV7-8; unclear D gene. CDR3 length equals 15 residues. Trimming took 0 bases from V and 0 from J, leaving 6 bases between them. Germline values: CDR1 SGHVS, CDR2 FQNEAQ. As DNA, the CDR3 is TGTGCCAGCAGCTTAGCCAGGTTCTCCTACAATGAGCAGTTCTTC. Translating it yields CASSLARFSYNEQFF.

This chain uses TRBV5-1 with TRBJ2-4; 13 bases line up with TRBD2. V was clipped by 4 bases and J by 8 bases; unmatched bases: 6. The CDR3 has 15 residues. Germline assignment: CDR1 SGHRS and CDR2 YFSETQ. CDR3 sequence: CASSTGLAGVDIQYF. The CDR3 DNA reads TGCGCCAGCAGCACTGGACTAGCGGGGGTTGACATTCAGTACTTC.

V is TRBV27 and J is TRBJ1-2; no definite D call. The CDR3 is made up of 12 amino acids. V was trimmed by 4 bases and J by 5 bases, leaving 8 bases between them. Germline V gene sequence: CDR1 MNHEY, CDR2 SMNVEV (reference sequence). The CDR3 region is CASSSGGYGYTF. The CDR3 nucleotides are TGTGCCAGCAGTTCTGGAGGATATGGCTACACCTTC.

V is TRBV25-1 and J is TRBJ1-4, with D uncertain. V lost 8 bases to trimming and J lost 6 bases, with 10 bases between them. CDR1 and CDR2 from the germline V gene are MGHDK and SYGVNS. The CDR3 contains 12 residues. This chain's CDR3 is CASGFGDEKLFF. The CDR3 DNA reads TGTGCCAGCGGTTTCGGGGATGAAAAACTGTTTTTT. The whole variable domain, filled in from reference TRBV25-1 and TRBJ1-4, reads EADIYQTPRYLVIGTGKKITLECSQTMGHDKMYWYQQDPGMELHLIHYSYGVNSTEKGDLSSESTVSRIRTEHFPLTLESARPSHTSQYLCASGFGDEKLFFGSGTQLSVL.

The V call is TRBV7-2, the J call TRBJ2-3; TRBD1 might be the D (5 bases). The CDR3 length is 15 residues. The V end lost 5 bases, the J end lost 0 bases, and 12 bases lay between the germline ends. Germline V gene sequence: CDR1 SGHTA, CDR2 FQGNSA. Here the CDR3 DNA reads TGTGCCAGCAGCACCTTCACAGGAAGCACAGATACGCAGTATTTT. Its translation: CASSTFTGSTDTQYF.